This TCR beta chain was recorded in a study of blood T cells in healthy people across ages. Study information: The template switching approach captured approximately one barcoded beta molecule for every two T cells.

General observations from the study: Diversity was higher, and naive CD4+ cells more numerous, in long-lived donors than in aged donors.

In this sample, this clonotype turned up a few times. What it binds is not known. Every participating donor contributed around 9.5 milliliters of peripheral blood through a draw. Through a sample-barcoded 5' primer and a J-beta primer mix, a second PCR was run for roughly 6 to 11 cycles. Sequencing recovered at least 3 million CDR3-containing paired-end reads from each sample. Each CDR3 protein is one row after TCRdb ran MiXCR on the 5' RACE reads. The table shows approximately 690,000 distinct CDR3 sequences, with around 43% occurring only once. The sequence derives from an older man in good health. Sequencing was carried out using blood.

As DNA, the CDR3 is TGTGCCAGCAGTTTACTCGGGGCCACCTACGAGCAGTACTTC. Translating it yields CASSLLGATYEQYF. The chain has TRBV12-3 or TRBV12-4 and TRBJ2-7; D is perhaps TRBD1 or TRBD2 (5 bases each). The germline V and J ends were trimmed by 2 bases and 2 bases, with 10 bases remaining between them. The CDR3 is made up of 14 amino acids.